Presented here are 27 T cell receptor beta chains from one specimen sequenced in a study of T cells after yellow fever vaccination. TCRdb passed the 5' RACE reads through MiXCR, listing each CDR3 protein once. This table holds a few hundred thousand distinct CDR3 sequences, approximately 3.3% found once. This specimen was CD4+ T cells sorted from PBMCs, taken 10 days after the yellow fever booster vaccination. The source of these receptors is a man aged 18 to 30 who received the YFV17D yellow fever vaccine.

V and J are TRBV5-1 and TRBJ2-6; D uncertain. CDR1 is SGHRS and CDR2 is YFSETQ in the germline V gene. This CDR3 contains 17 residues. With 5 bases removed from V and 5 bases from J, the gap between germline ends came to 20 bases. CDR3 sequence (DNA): TGCGCCAGCAGGTCCTTGACCGGCAACTCCTGGGCCAACGTCCTGACTTTC. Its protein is CASRSLTGNSWANVLTF. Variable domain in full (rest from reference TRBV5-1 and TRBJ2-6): KAGVTQTPRYLIKTRGQQVTLSCSPISGHRSVSWYQQTPGQGLQFLFEYFSETQRNKGNFPGRFSGRQFSNSRSEMNVSTLELGDSALYLCASRSLTGNSWANVLTFGAGSRLTVL.

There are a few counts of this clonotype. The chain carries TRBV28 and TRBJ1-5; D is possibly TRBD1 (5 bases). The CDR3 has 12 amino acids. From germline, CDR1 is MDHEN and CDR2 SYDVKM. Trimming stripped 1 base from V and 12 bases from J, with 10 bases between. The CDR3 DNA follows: TGTGCCAGCAGTTTATTTCAGGGACGCCAGCATTTT. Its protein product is CASSLFQGRQHF.

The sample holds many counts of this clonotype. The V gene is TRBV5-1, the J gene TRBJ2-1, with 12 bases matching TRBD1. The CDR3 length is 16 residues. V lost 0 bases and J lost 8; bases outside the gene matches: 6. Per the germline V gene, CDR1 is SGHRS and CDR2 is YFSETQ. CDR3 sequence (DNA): TGCGCCAGCAGCTTGGGTTTCGGGACAGGGGGCGATGAGCAGTTCTTC. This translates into CASSLGFGTGGDEQFF.

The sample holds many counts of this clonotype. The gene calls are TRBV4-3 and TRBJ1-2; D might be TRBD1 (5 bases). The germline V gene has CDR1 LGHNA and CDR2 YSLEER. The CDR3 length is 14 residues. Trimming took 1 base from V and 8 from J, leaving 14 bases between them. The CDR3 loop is CASSQGRSGAGYTF. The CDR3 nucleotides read TGCGCCAGCAGCCAAGGCAGGAGTGGGGCCGGCTACACCTTC.

DNA for the CDR3: TGTGCCAGTAGGAAACAGGGGACGGAGGAGCAGTACTTC. Encoded protein: CASRKQGTEEQYF. The chain joins TRBV19 to TRBJ2-7, with TRBD1 matching over 7 bases. The CDR3 spans 13 residues. The trim removed 6 bases at V and 7 bases at J, leaving 9 bases unmatched. Looked up from germline, CDR1 is LNHDA and CDR2 is SQIVND (reference sequence).

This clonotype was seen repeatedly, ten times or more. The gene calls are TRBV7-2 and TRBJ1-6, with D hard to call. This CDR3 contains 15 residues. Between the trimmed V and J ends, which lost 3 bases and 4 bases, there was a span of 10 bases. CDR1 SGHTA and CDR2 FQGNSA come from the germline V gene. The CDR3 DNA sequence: TGTGCCAGCAGCTTCGTACAGAATTATAATTCACCCCTCCACTTT. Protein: CASSFVQNYNSPLHF.

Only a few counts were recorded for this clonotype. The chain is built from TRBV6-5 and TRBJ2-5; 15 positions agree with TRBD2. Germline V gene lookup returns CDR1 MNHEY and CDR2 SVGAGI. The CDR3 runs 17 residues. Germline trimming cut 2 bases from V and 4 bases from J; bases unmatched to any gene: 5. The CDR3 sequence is CASSYAGLAGGRETQYF. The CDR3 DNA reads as TGTGCCAGCAGTTACGCAGGACTAGCGGGGGGGCGAGAGACCCAGTACTTC.

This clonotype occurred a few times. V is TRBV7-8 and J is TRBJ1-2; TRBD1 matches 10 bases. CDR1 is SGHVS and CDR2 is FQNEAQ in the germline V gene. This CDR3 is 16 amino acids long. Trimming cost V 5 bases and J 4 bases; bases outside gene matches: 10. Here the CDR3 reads CASSPVPGQGIYGYTF. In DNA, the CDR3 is TGTGCCAGCAGCCCCGTCCCGGGACAGGGGATCTATGGCTACACCTTC.

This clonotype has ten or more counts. The DNA for the CDR3 is TGTGCCAGCACCAGTAGCGGGGGGGCTGAGACCCAGTACTTC. Its protein is CASTSSGGAETQYF. The chain is built from TRBV12-3 or TRBV12-4 and TRBJ2-5, with 11 bases matching TRBD2. The V segment lost 7 bases and the J segment 5 bases; nucleotides outside the gene matches: 6. There are 14 residues in the CDR3.

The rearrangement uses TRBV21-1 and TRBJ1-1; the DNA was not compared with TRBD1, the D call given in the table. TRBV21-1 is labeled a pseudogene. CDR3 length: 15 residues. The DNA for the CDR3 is TGTGCCAGCATTGTCGGGACAGGACAGTCCACTGAAGCTTTCTTT. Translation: CASIVGTGQSTEAFF.

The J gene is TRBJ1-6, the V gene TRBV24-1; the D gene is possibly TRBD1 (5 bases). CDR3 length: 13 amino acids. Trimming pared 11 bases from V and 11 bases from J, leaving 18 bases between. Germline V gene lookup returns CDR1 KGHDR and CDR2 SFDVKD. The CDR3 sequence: CASQPPVTAPLHF. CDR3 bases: TGTGCCAGCCAACCTCCTGTGACAGCACCCCTCCACTTT.

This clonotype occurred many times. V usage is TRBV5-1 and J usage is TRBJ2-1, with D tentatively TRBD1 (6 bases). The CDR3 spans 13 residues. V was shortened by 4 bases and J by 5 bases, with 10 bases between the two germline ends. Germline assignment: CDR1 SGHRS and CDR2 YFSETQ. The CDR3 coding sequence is TGCGCCAGCAGCCAAGGACAGAACAATGAGCAGTTCTTC. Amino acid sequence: CASSQGQNNEQFF.

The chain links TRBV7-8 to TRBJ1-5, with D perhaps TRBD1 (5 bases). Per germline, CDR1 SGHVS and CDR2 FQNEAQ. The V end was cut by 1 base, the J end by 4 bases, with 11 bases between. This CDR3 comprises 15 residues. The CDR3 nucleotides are TGTGCCAGCAGCTTAGTTAGGGACGGTAATCAGCCCCAGCATTTT. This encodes CASSLVRDGNQPQHF.

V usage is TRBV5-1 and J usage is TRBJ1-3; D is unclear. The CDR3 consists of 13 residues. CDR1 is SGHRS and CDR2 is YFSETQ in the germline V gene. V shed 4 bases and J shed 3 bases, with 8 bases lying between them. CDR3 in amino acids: CASSEIHGNTIYF. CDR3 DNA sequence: TGCGCCAGCAGCGAAATACATGGAAACACCATATATTTT.

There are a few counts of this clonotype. In DNA form, the CDR3 reads TGCAGCGTTCGCCTAGCGGGGTTAGAGACCCAGTACTTC. Encoded protein: CSVRLAGLETQYF. The rearrangement joins TRBV29-1 to TRBJ2-5; 9 bases map to TRBD2. This CDR3 region has 13 residues. J was trimmed by 4 bases and V by 5 bases; bases with no gene match: 5. Germline CDR1 is SQVTM and CDR2 is ANQGSEA.

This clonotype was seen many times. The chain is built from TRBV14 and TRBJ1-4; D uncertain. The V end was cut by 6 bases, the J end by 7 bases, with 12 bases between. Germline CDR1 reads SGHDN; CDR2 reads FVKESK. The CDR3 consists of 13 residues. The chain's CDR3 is CASSTVTGEKLFF. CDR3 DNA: TGTGCCAGCAGTACAGTTACTGGTGAAAAACTGTTTTTT.

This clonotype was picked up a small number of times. The chain's CDR3 is CASSIQGDYGYTF. CDR3 coding DNA: TGTGCCAGTAGTATTCAGGGGGACTATGGCTACACCTTC. V and J are TRBV19 and TRBJ1-2; 7 nucleotides line up with TRBD1. Germline CDR1 and CDR2: LNHDA and SQIVND (reference sequence). CDR3 size: 13 residues. The V gene end was trimmed by 3 bases and the J gene end by 3 bases; junction bases not matched to a gene: 1. Combining the CDR3 with reference TRBV19 and TRBJ1-2 gives the whole variable domain DGGITQSPKYLFRKEGQNVTLSCEQNLNHDAMYWYRQDPGQGLRLIYYSQIVNDFQKGDIAEGYSVSREKKESFPLTVTSAQKNPTAFYLCASSIQGDYGYTFGSGTRLTVV.

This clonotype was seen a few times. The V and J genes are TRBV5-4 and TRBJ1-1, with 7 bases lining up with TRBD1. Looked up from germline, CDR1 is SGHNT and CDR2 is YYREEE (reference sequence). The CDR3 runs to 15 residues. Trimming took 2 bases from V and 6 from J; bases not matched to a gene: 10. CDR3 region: CASSFKKGADSEAFF. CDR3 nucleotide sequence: TGTGCCAGCAGCTTTAAAAAGGGGGCGGATTCTGAAGCTTTCTTT.

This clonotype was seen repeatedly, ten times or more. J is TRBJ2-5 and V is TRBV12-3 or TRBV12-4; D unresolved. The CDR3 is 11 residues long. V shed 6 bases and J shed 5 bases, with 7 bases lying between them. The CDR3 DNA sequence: TGTGCCAGCAGCGAGATGGAGACCCAGTACTTC. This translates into CASSEMETQYF.

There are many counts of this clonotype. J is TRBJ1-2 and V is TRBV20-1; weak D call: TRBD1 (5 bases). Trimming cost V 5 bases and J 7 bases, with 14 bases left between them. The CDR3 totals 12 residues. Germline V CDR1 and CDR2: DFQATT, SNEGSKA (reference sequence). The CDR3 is CSAPLAGLGYTF. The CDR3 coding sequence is TGCAGTGCTCCTCTTGCGGGGCTTGGCTACACCTTC.

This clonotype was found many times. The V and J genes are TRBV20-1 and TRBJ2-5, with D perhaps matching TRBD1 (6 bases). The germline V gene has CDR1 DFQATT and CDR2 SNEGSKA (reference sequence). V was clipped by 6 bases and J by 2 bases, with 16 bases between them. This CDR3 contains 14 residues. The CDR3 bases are TGCAGTGCCACCTCGAGAGGGGGACAAGAGACCCAGTACTTC. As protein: CSATSRGGQETQYF.

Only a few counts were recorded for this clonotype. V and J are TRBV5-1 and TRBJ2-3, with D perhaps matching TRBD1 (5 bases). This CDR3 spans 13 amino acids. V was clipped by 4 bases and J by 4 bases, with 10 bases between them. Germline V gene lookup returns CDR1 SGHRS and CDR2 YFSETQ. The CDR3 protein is CASSADTSDTQYF. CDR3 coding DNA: TGCGCCAGCAGCGCGGACACCTCAGATACGCAGTATTTT.

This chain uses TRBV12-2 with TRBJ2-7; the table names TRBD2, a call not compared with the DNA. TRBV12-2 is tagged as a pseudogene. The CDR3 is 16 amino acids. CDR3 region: CASRPLLSGGANEQYV. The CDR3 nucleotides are TGTGCAAGTCGTCCCCTGCTTAGCGGGGGGGCGAATGAGCAGTACGTC.

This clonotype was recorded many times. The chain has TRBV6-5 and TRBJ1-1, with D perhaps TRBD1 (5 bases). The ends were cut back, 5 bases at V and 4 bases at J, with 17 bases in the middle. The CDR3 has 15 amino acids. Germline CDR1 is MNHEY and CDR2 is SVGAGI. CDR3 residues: CASSLQLGLATEAFF. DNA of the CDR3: TGTGCCAGCAGTCTGCAGTTGGGGCTGGCCACTGAAGCTTTCTTT.

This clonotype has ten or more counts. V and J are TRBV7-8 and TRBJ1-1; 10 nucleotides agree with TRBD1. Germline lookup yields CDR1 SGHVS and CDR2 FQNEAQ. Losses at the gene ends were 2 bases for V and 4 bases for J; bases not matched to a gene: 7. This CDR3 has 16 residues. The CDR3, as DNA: TGTGCCAGCAGCTTAAAGAGGGACAGGGGACGCACTGAAGCTTTCTTT. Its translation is CASSLKRDRGRTEAFF.

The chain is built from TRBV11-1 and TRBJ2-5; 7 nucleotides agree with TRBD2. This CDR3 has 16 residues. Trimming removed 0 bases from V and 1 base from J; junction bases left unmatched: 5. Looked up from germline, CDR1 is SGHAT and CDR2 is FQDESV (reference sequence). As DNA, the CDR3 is TGTGCCAGCAGCTTAGCGGGCGGGGGATTCCAAGAGACCCAGTACTTC. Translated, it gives CASSLAGGGFQETQYF.

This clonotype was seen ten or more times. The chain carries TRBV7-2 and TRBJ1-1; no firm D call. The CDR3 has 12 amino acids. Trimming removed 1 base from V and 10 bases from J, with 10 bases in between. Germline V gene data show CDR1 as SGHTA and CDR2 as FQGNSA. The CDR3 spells CASSLDRNRAFF. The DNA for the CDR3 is TGTGCCAGCAGCTTAGACCGCAACCGAGCTTTCTTT. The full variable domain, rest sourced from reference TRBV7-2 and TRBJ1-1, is GAGVSQSPSNKVTEKGKDVELRCDPISGHTALYWYRQSLGQGLEFLIYFQGNSAPDKSGLPSDRFSAERTGGSVSTLTIQRTQQEDSAVYLCASSLDRNRAFFGQGTRLTVV.